This T cell receptor (beta chain) appears in the sequencing data of a study of cytomegalovirus exposure and HLA in healthy donors. 60 Vbeta and 13 Jbeta primers were used in PCR. TCRdb's copy holds only in-frame clones and misses some; the assay was immunoSEQ multiplex PCR. The sample comprises roughly 200,000 clones, around 80% of which are singletons, and approximately 1.5% rests with the top ten. Germline CDR1 SGHDN, CDR2 FVKESK. The CDR3 runs 13 residues. V lost 6 bases and J lost 7, with 15 bases in between. This TCR derives from a man in his forties or fifties in good health and CMV-seronegative. The V and J genes are TRBV14 and TRBJ2-5; the D gene is possibly TRBD1 (7 bases). The specimen was PBMCs. CDR3 nucleotide sequence: TGTGCCAGCAGTCCTAACCAGGGGGGGACCCAGTACTTC. Translation gives CASSPNQGGTQYF.